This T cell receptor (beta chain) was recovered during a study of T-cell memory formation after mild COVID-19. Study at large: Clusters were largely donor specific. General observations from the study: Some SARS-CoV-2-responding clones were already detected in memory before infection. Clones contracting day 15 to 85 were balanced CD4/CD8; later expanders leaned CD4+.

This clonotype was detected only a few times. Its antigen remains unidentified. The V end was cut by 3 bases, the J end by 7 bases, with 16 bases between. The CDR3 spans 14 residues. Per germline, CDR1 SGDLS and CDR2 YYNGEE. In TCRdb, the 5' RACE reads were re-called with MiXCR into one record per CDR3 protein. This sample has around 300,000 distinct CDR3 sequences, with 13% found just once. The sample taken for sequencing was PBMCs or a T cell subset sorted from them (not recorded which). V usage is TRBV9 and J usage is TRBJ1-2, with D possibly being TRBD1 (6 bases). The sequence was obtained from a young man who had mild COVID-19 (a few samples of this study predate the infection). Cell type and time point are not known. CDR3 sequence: CASSALMGAGGYTF. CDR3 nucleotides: TGTGCCAGCAGCGCGTTAATGGGGGCGGGTGGCTACACCTTC.